This T cell receptor beta chain comes out of a study of tumor-infiltrating lymphocytes in localized non-small cell lung cancer. There are 13 residues in the CDR3. Deletions cut 11 bases from V and 6 bases from J, with 19 bases between. Looked up from germline, CDR1 is MNHEY and CDR2 is SVGAGI. The study's findings and limits: Different pieces of the same tissue were used for each assay.

In the case of this clone: Its antigen is unknown.

Generated by immunoSEQ multiplex PCR, the TCRdb table keeps only in-frame clones and is missing some. The data hold some 6,000 clones, with around 80% observed a single time. The chain has TRBV6-5 and TRBJ1-1, with a tentative D call TRBD1 (6 bases). Sequencing input: lung tumor tissue. This clonotype was sampled from a human donor with non-small cell lung cancer. In nucleotides, the CDR3 is TGTGCCGCCCGGGGGGGACAATTTCCTGAAGCTTTCTTT. This sequence encodes CAARGGQFPEAFF.